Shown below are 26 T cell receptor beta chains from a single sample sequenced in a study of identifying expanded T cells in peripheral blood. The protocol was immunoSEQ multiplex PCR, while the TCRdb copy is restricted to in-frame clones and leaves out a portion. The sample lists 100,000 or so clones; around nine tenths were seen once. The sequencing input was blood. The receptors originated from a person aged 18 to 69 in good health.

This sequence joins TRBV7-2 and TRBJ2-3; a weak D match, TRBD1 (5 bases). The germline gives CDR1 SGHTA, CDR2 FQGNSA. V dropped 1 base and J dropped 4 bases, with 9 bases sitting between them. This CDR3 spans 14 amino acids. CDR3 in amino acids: CASSLDRTPDTQYF. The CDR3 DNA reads TGTGCCAGCAGCTTAGACAGGACCCCAGATACGCAGTATTTT. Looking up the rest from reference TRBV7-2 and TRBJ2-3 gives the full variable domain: GAGVSQSPSNKVTEKGKDVELRCDPISGHTALYWYRQSLGQGLEFLIYFQGNSAPDKSGLPSDRFSAERTGGSVSTLTIQRTQQEDSAVYLCASSLDRTPDTQYFGPGTRLTVL.

CDR3 sequence (DNA): TGTGCCAGCTCTAACCAGCGTAGGTCAGGGGTCGGCACTGAAGCTTTCTTT. Its protein product is CASSNQRRSGVGTEAFF. The rearrangement joins TRBV18 to TRBJ1-1; D possibly corresponds to TRBD1 (6 bases). The germline gives CDR1 KGHSH, CDR2 LQKENI. This CDR3 spans 17 amino acids. V dropped 6 bases and J dropped 4 bases, with 24 bases sitting between them.

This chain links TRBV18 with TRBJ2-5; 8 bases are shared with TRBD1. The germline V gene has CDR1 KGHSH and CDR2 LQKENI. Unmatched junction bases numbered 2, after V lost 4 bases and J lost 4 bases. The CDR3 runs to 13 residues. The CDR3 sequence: CASSRQGSETQYF. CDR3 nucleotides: TGTGCCAGCTCACGACAGGGGTCAGAGACCCAGTACTTC.

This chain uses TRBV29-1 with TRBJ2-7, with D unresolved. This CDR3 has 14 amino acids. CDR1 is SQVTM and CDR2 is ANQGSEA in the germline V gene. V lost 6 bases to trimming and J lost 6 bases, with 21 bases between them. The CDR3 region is CSVSLLSGLVEQYF. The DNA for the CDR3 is TGCAGCGTCTCCCTTTTGAGTGGCCTAGTCGAGCAGTACTTC.

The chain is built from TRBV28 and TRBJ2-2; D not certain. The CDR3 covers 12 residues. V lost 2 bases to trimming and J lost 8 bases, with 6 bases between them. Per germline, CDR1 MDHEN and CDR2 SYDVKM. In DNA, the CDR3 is TGTGCCAGCAGTTTAAGGGCAGGGGAGCTGTTTTTT. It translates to CASSLRAGELFF.

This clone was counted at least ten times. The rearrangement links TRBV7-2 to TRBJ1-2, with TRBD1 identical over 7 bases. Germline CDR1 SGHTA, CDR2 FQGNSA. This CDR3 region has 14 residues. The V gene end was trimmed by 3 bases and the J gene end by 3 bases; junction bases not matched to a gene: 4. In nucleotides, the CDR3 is TGTGCCAGCAGCTTCCAGGGGGGGGACTATGGCTACACCTTC. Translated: CASSFQGGDYGYTF.

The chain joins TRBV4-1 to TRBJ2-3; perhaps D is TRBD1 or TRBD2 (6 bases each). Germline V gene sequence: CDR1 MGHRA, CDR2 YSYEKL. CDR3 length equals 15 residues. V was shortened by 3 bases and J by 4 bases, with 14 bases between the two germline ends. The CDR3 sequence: CASSHSSEGADTQYF. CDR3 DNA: TGCGCCAGCAGCCATTCCTCGGAGGGGGCAGATACGCAGTATTTT.

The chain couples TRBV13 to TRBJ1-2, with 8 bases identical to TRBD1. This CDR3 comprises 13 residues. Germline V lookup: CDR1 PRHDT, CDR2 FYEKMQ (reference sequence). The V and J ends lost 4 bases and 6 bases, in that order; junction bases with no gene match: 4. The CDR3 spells CASSSTGGNGYTF. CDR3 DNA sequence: TGTGCCAGCAGCTCAACAGGGGGAAATGGCTACACCTTC.

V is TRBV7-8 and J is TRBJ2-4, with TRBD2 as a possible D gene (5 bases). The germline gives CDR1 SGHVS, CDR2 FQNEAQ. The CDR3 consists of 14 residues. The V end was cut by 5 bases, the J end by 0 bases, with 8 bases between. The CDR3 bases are TGTGCCAGCAGCGGAGGACCAGCCAAAAACATTCAGTACTTC. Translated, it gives CASSGGPAKNIQYF.

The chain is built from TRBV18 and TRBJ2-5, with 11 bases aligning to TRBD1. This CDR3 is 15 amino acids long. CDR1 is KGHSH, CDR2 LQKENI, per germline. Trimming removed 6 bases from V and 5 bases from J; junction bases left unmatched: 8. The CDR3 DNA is TGTGCCAGCTCCCAACGGACAGGGGGCTTGGAGACCCAGTACTTC. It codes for CASSQRTGGLETQYF.

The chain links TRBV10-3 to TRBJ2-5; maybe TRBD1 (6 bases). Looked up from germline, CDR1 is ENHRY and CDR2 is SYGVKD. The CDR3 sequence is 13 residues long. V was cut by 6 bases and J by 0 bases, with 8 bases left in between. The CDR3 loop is CAIRGDNQETQYF. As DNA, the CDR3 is TGTGCCATCAGGGGGGACAACCAAGAGACCCAGTACTTC.

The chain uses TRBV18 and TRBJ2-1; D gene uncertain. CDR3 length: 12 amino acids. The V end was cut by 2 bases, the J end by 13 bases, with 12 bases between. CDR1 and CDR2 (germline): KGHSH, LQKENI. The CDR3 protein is CASSPTKGQQFF. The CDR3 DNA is TGTGCCAGCTCACCAACAAAAGGGCAACAGTTCTTC.

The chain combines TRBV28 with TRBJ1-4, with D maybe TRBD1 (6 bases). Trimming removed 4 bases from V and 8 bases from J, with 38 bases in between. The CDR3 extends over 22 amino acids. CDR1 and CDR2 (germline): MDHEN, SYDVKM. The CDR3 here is CASSSPLYFSGTTRGTREKLFF. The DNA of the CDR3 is TGTGCCAGCAGTTCGCCCTTATATTTCTCAGGTACCACCCGAGGGACACGCGAAAAACTGTTTTTT.

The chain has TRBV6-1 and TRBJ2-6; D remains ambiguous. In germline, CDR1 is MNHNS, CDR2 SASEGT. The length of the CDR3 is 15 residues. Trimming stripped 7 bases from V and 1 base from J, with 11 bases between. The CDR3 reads CASTPTGSGANVLTF. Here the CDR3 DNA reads TGTGCCAGCACCCCCACTGGGTCTGGGGCCAACGTCCTGACTTTC.

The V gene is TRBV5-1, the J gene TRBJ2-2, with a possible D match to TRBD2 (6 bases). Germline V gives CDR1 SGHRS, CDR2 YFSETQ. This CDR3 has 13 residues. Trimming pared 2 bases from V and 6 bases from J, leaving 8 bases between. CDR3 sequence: CASSFREAGELFF. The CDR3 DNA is TGCGCCAGCAGCTTCAGGGAGGCCGGGGAGCTGTTTTTT.

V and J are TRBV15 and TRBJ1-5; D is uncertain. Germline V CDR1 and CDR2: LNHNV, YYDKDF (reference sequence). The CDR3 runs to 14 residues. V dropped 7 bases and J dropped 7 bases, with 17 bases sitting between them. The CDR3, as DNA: TGTGCCACCACCCCGGACTTCGGGAGGCAGCCCCAGCATTTT. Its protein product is CATTPDFGRQPQHF.

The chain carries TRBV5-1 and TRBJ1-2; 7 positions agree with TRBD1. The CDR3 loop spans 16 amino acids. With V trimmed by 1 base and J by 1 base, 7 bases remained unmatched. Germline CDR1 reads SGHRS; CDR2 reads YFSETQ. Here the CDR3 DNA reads TGCGCCAGCAGCTTGACAGGGGCTACCATTAACTATGGCTACACCTTC. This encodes CASSLTGATINYGYTF.

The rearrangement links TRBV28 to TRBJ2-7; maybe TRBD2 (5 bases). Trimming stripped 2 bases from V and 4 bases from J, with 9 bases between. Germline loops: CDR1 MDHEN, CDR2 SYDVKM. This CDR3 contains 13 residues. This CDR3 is CASSLGGGYEQYF. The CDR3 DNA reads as TGTGCCAGCAGTTTAGGCGGAGGTTACGAGCAGTACTTC.

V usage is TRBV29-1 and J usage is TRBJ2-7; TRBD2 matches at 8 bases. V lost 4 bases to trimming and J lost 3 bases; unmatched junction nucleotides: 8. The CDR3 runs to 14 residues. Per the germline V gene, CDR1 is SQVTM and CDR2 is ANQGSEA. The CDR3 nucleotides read TGCAGCGTTGGCTTGGCGGGGGGTGACTACGAGCAGTACTTC. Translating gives CSVGLAGGDYEQYF.

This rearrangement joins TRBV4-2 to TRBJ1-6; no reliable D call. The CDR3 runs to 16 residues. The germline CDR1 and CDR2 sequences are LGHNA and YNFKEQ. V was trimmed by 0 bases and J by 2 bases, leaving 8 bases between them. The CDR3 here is CASSQDRDPYNSPLHF. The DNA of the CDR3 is TGTGCCAGCAGCCAAGATCGTGACCCCTATAATTCACCCCTCCACTTT.

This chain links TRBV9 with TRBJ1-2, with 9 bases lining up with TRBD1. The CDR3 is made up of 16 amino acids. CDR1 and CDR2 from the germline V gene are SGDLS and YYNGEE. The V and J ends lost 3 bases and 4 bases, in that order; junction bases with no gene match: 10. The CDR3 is CASSAGAGQGPYGYTF. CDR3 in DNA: TGTGCCAGCAGCGCTGGGGCCGGACAGGGGCCCTATGGCTACACCTTC.

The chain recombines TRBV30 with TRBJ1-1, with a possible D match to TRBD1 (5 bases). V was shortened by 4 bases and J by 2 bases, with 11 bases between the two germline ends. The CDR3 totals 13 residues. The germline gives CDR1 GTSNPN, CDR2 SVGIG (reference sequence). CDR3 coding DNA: TGTGCCTGGAAGGAGGGGCGAAACACTGAAGCTTTCTTT. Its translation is CAWKEGRNTEAFF.

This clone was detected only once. The CDR3 reads CASSYKGGNTGELFF. CDR3 in DNA: TGTGCCAGCAGTTACAAAGGGGGGAACACCGGGGAGCTGTTTTTT. This chain links TRBV6-5 with TRBJ2-2, with D possibly being TRBD1 (6 bases). Germline V gene data show CDR1 as MNHEY and CDR2 as SVGAGI. CDR3 size: 15 residues. The V gene lost 2 bases and the J gene lost 1 base, with 8 bases spanning the gap.

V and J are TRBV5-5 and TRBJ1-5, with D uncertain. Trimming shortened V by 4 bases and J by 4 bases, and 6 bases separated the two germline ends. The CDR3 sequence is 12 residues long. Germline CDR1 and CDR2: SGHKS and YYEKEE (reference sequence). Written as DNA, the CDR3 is TGTGCCAGCAGCCAACCGAATCAGCCCCAGCATTTT. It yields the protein CASSQPNQPQHF.

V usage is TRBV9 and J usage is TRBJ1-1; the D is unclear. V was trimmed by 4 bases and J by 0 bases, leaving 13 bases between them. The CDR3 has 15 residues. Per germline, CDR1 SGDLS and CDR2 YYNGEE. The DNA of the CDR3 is TGTGCCAGCAGCCCGCGTATCGCACTGAACACTGAAGCTTTCTTT. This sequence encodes CASSPRIALNTEAFF.

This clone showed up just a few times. The CDR3 reads CASTPMVWEGAPTEAFF. CDR3 in DNA: TGTGCCAGCACCCCTATGGTCTGGGAGGGGGCGCCGACTGAAGCTTTCTTT. This chain connects TRBV7-8 to TRBJ1-1, with TRBD1 matching over 7 bases. Germline CDR1 reads SGHVS; CDR2 reads FQNEAQ. CDR3 size: 17 residues. V trimming: 7 bases; J trimming: 5 bases; junction bases outside the gene matches: 19.